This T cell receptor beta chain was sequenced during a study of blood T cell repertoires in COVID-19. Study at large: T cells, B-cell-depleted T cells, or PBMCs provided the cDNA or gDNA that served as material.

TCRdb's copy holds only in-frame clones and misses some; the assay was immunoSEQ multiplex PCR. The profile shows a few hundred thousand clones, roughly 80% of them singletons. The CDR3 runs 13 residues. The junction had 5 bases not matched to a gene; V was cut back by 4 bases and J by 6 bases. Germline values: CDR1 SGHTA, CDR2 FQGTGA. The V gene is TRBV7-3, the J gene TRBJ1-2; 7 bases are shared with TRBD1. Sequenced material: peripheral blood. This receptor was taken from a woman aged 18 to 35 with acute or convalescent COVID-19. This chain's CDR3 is CASSYLTGNGYTF. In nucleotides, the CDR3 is TGTGCCAGCAGCTACCTGACAGGGAATGGCTACACCTTC.